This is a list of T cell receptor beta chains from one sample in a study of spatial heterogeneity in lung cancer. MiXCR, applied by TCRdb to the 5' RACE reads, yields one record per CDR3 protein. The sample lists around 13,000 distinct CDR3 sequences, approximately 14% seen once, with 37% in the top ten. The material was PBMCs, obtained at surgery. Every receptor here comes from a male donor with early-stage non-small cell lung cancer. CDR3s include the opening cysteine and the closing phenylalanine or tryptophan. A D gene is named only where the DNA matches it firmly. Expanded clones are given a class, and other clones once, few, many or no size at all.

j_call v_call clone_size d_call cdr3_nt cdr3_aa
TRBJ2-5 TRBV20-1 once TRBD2 TGCAGTGCCGCCGGGGGGGCCAGCGAGACCCAGTACTTC CSAAGGASETQYF
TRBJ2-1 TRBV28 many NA TGTGCCAGCAGTTTGGTACGCCAGGGGGGTAATGAGCAGTTCTTC CASSLVRQGGNEQFF
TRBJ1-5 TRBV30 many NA TGTGCCTGGAGTGTCCCGACAGCTAGCAATCAGCCCCAGCATTTT CAWSVPTASNQPQHF
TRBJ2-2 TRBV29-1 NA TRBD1 TGCAGCGTCCGGGACAGCCTTAACACCGGGGAGCTGTTTTTT CSVRDSLNTGELFF
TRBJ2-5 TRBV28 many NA TGTGCCAGCAGTTTATGGCCTGACGGGGAGACCCAGTACTTC CASSLWPDGETQYF
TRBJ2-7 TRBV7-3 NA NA TGTGCCAGCAGCTTAAGGGCGGGGAGCTCCTACGAGCAGTACTTC CASSLRAGSSYEQYF
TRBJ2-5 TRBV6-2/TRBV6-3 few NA TGTGCCAGCAGTGCCCAAGAGACCCAGTACTTC CASSAQETQYF
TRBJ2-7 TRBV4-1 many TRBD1 TGCGCCAGCAGCCAAGGGGGACAGGCGGCCTACGAGCAGTACTTC CASSQGGQAAYEQYF
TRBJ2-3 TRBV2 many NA TGTGCCAGCAGGGGGGACGACGATACGCAGTATTTT CASRGDDDTQYF
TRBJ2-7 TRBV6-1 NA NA TGTGCCAGCAGGAGGGGGGATCTAACAGAGCAGTACTTC CASRRGDLTEQYF
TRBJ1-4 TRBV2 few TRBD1 TGTGCCAGCAGTTCGGAGAGACAGGGGCATGAAAAACTGTTTTTT CASSSERQGHEKLFF
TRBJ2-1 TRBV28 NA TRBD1 TGTGCCAGCACGGACAGGAACAATGAGCAGTTCTTC CASTDRNNEQFF
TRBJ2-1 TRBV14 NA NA TGTGCCAGCAGCCAAGGTCTTGGCGGTTTCAATGAGCAGTTCTTC CASSQGLGGFNEQFF
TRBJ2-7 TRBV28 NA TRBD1 TGTGCCAGCAGACCCGGGACAGTTCTGGCCTACGAGCAGTACTTC CASRPGTVLAYEQYF
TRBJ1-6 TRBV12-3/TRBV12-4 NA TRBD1 TGTGCCAGCAGACGTCCGACAGGGGGGAATTCACCCCTCCACTTT CASRRPTGGNSPLHF
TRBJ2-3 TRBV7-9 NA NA TGTGCCAGCAGCCCGGACGGGTCGGACACAGATACGCAGTATTTT CASSPDGSDTDTQYF
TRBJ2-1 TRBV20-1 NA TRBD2 TGCAGTGCTACTACTAGCGGGAGGCCGAATGAGCAGTTCTTC CSATTSGRPNEQFF
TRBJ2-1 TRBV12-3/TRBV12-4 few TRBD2 TGTGCCAGCAGTTTTATCCCGGGACTAGCGGGGGATAGGGCCTACAATGAGCAGTTCTTC CASSFIPGLAGDRAYNEQFF
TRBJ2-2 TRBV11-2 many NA TGTGCCAGCAGCCCGAAGGGTAGCCGGGAGCTGTTTTTT CASSPKGSRELFF
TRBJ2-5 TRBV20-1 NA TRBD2 TGCAGTGCTAGCTTCGGGAGGGCTCAAGAGACCCAGTACTTC CSASFGRAQETQYF
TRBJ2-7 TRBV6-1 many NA TGTGCCAGCAGTGAAGCTCCGGTGCTCTACGAGCAGTACTTC CASSEAPVLYEQYF
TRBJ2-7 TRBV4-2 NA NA TGTGCCAGCAGCCAAGATTGGGGCGGAGACTACGAGCAGTACTTC CASSQDWGGDYEQYF
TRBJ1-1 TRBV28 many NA TGTGCCAGCAGTTTCGAAATGAGGGGAACAGTTCCGTTTTCCGGTGAAGCTTTCTTT CASSFEMRGTVPFSGEAFF
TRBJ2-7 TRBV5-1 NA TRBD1 TGCGCCAGCAGCTCGGGACAGGGGGTCCCCGAGCAGTACTTC CASSSGQGVPEQYF
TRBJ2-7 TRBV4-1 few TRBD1 TGCGCCAGCAGCCAACTTCAGGGGGATTACGAGCAGTACTTC CASSQLQGDYEQYF
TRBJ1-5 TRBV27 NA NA TGTGCCAGCAGCCCTATAGGGGATGAACAGCCCCAGCATTTT CASSPIGDEQPQHF
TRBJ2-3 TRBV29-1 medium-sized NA TGCAGCGGGGTGGACAGACCTTACACAGATACGCAGTATTTT CSGVDRPYTDTQYF